What follows is one TCR beta chain and its context. This entry is derived from a study of shared clonotypes between healthy human individuals. Donors were healthy HIV-negative adults without recent acute infections or vaccinations. CD4+ cells underwent separation, giving CD45RA+ naive and CD45RA-negative memory subsets. This CDR3 region has 15 residues. Trimming removed 5 bases at V and 4 bases at J, with 14 bases between. Per germline, CDR1 SEHNR and CDR2 FQNEAQ (reference sequence). Sequencing used immunoSEQ multiplex PCR; TCRdb keeps in-frame clones, though not all of them. The sample records about 2.4 million clones, more than 90% being singletons.

The sequence was obtained from a man between 18 and 29 years old in good health. The V gene is TRBV7-9, the J gene TRBJ1-4; D is possibly TRBD1 (6 bases). Sequenced material: naive CD4+ T cells sorted from blood. Described subset: CD45RA+ positively selected. The CDR3 bases are TGTGCCAGCAGCCCCAGGGGAGGGGGTAATGAAAAACTGTTTTTT. Protein product: CASSPRGGGNEKLFF.